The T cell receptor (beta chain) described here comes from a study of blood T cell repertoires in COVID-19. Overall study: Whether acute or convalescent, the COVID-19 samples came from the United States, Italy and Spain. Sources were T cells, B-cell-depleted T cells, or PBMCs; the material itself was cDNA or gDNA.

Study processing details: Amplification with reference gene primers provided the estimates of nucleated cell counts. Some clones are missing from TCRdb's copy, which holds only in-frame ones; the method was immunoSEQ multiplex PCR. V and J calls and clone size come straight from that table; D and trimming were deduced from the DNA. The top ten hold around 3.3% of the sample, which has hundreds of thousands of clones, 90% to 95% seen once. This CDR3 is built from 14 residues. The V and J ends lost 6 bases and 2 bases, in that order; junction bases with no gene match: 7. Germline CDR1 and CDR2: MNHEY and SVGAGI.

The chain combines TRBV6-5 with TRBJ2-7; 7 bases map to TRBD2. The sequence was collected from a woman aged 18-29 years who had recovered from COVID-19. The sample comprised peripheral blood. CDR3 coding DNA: TGTGCCAGCAGCCGAGGCCTAGCGGCCTACGAGCAGTACGTC. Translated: CASSRGLAAYEQYV.